The source of this T cell receptor (beta chain) is a study of cytomegalovirus exposure and HLA in healthy donors. This clone was seen just once. With 4 bases clipped from V and 4 bases from J, the junction kept 6 bases outside the gene matches. The CDR3 is 14 amino acids. Germline lookup yields CDR1 SGHTS and CDR2 YDEGEE. Vbeta (60) and Jbeta (13) primers were used in the PCR. Data came from immunoSEQ multiplex PCR; TCRdb stores just in-frame clones and leaves some out. The sample holds roughly 160,000 clones; approximately 85% are singletons and the top ten take about 9.3%. The specimen was PBMCs. This TCR came from a man younger than 35 in good health and CMV-seropositive. The V gene is TRBV5-8, the J gene TRBJ2-3; 7 bases fit TRBD2. CDR3 nucleotides: TGTGCCAGCAGCCCCAGACTAGCCGCAGATACGCAGTATTTT. Its translation is CASSPRLAADTQYF.